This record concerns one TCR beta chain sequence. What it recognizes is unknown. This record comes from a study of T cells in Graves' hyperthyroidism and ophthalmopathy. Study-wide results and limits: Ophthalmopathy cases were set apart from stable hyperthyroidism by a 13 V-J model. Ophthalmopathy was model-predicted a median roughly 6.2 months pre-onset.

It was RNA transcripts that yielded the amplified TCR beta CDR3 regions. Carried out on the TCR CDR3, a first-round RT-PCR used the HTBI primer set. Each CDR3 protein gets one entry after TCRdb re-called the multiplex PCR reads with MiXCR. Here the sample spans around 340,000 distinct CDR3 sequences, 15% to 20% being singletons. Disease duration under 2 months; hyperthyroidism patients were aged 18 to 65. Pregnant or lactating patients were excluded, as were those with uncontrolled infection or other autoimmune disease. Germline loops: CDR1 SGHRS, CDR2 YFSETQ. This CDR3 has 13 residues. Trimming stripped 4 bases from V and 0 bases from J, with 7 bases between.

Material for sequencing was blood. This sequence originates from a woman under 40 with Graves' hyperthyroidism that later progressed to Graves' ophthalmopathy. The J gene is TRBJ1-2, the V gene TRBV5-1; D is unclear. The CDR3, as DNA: TGCGCCAGCAGCCGCGGTTCTAACTATGGCTACACCTTC. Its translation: CASSRGSNYGYTF. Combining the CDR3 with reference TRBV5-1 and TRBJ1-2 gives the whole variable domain KAGVTQTPRYLIKTRGQQVTLSCSPISGHRSVSWYQQTPGQGLQFLFEYFSETQRNKGNFPGRFSGRQFSNSRSEMNVSTLELGDSALYLCASSRGSNYGYTFGSGTRLTVV.